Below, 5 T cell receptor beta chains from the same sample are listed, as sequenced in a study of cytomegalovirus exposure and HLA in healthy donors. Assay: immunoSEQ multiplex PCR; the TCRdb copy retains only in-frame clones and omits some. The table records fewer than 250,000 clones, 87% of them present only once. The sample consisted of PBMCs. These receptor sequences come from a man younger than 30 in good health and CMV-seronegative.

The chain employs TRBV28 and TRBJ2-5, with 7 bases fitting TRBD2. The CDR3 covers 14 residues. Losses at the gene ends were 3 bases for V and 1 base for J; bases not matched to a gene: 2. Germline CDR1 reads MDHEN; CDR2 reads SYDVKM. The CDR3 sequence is CASSLERGQETQYF. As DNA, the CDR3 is TGTGCCAGCAGTTTGGAGCGGGGCCAAGAGACCCAGTACTTC.

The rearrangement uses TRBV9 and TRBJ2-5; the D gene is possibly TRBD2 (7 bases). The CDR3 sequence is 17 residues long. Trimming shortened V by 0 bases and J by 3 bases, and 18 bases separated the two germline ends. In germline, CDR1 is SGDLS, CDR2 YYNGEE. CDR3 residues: CASSVDWGGGSEETQYF. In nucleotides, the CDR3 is TGTGCCAGCAGCGTAGATTGGGGAGGGGGATCTGAAGAGACCCAGTACTTC. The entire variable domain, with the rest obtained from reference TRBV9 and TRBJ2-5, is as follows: DSGVTQTPKHLITATGQRVTLRCSPRSGDLSVYWYQQSLDQGLQFLIQYYNGEERAKGNILERFSAQQFPDLHSELNLSSLELGDSALYFCASSVDWGGGSEETQYFGPGTRLLVL.

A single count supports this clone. As DNA, the CDR3 is TGTGCCACCACAACAGGAGCGTACCGAGATACGCAGTATTTT. This encodes CATTTGAYRDTQYF. The V gene is TRBV28, the J gene TRBJ2-3, with TRBD1 as a possible D gene (5 bases). This CDR3 region has 14 residues. The germline CDR1 and CDR2 sequences are MDHEN and SYDVKM. Trimming took off 10 bases at V and 5 bases at J, with 19 bases between the two ends.

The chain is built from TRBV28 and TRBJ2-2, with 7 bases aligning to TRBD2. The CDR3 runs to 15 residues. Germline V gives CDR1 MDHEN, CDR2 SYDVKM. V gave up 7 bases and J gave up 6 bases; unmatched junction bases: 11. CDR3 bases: TGTGCCAGCACCGCGTGGGGGGGATGGGCCGGGGAGCTGTTTTTT. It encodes CASTAWGGWAGELFF.

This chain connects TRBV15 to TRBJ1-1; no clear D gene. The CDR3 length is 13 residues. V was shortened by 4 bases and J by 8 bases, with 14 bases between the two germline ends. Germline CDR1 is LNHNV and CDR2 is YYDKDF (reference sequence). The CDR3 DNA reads TGTGCCACCAGCACACGCTTGGGGAGAGAAGCTTTCTTT. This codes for CATSTRLGREAFF.